The 28 T cell receptor beta chains below all came from one sample that was sequenced in a study of blood T cell repertoires in COVID-19. Only in-frame clones appear in the TCRdb table, and some are missing; sequencing was by immunoSEQ multiplex PCR. In the table there are roughly 270,000 clones, roughly 80% of which are singletons. The sequencing sample was made of PBMCs or T cells enriched from blood (not recorded which). All receptors derive from a man aged 40-55 years who had been exposed to COVID-19.

CDR3 residues: CASSRNSGKGSDTQYF. CDR3 nucleotides: TGTGCCAGCAGCCGAAATAGCGGGAAAGGCTCAGATACGCAGTATTTT. The J gene is TRBJ2-3, the V gene TRBV7-3, with 8 bases lining up with TRBD2. Trimming cost V 5 bases and J 4 bases; bases outside gene matches: 11. Germline CDR1 and CDR2: SGHTA and FQGTGA. The CDR3 runs 16 residues.

The chain carries TRBV29-1 and TRBJ2-3, with D perhaps TRBD2 (5 bases). CDR1 is SQVTM, CDR2 ANQGSEA, per germline. V was pared by 7 bases and J by 8 bases, with 22 bases between. The CDR3 is 14 residues long. The CDR3 bases are TGCAGCGCCCCCGGTTCGGGATATCGGGGTACGCAGTATTTT. Amino acid sequence: CSAPGSGYRGTQYF.

The chain has TRBV7-2 and TRBJ2-1; 9 bases are a match to TRBD2. V shed 6 bases, J shed 4 bases, and the junction held 10 bases outside the gene matches. CDR1 is SGHTA, CDR2 FQGNSA, per germline. The CDR3 loop spans 16 amino acids. The CDR3 is CASSLEGLAVYNEQFF. CDR3 DNA: TGTGCCAGCAGTCTCGAGGGACTAGCAGTTTACAATGAGCAGTTCTTC.

The V gene is TRBV5-5, the J gene TRBJ2-5, with 12 positions matching TRBD2. CDR1 SGHKS and CDR2 YYEKEE come from the germline V gene (reference sequence). Germline trimming cut 4 bases from V and 5 bases from J; bases unmatched to any gene: 3. The CDR3 has 14 residues. Here the CDR3 reads CASSAGTSGETQYF. The CDR3 DNA reads as TGTGCCAGCAGCGCCGGGACTAGCGGGGAGACCCAGTACTTC.

This chain connects TRBV18 to TRBJ2-2; tentatively, D is TRBD2 (5 bases). The CDR3 sequence is 16 residues long. V shed 3 bases and J shed 1 base, with 12 bases lying between them. CDR1 and CDR2 from the germline V gene are KGHSH and LQKENI. The CDR3 loop reads CASSPLAGENTGELFF. The CDR3 nucleotides read TGTGCCAGCTCACCTCTGGCGGGTGAGAACACCGGGGAGCTGTTTTTT.

The gene calls are TRBV2 and TRBJ1-6; 10 bases line up with TRBD1. Germline V lookup: CDR1 SNHLY, CDR2 FYNNEI. The CDR3 sequence is 14 residues long. V dropped 6 bases and J dropped 9; count of bases not matched to a gene: 5. The CDR3 is CASREDRGGSPLHF. For the CDR3, the DNA is TGTGCCAGCAGAGAGGACAGGGGGGGTTCACCCCTCCACTTT.

The genes are TRBV12-5 and TRBJ2-2; 7 nucleotides align to TRBD1. From germline, CDR1 is LGHNT and CDR2 FRNRAP. There are 12 residues in the CDR3. This chain's CDR3 is CSCRQGAGELFF. Written as DNA, the CDR3 is TGTTCCTGTAGGCAGGGGGCCGGGGAGCTGTTTTTT.

The J gene is TRBJ1-1, the V gene TRBV30; weak D call: TRBD1 (6 bases). This CDR3 is built from 12 residues. CDR1 GTSNPN and CDR2 SVGIG come from the germline V gene (reference sequence). V was trimmed by 1 base and J by 7 bases, leaving 10 bases between them. The DNA for the CDR3 is TGTGCCTGGAGTGCAAGGGGGAGTGAAGCTTTCTTT. This sequence encodes CAWSARGSEAFF.

The gene calls are TRBV6-5 and TRBJ2-7; TRBD1 matches at 9 bases. Germline V gene data show CDR1 as MNHEY and CDR2 as SVGAGI. V dropped 8 bases and J dropped 3; count of bases not matched to a gene: 5. This CDR3 is built from 13 residues. CDR3 loop: CASGTGRLYEQYF. The CDR3 region has the DNA TGTGCCAGCGGGACAGGGCGACTCTACGAGCAGTACTTC.

The chain carries TRBV5-1 and TRBJ1-1, with no clear D. The length of the CDR3 is 14 residues. V was trimmed by 3 bases and J by 0 bases, leaving 9 bases between them. Germline CDR1 SGHRS, CDR2 YFSETQ. CDR3 protein: CASSSTTVNTEAFF. The CDR3 bases are TGCGCCAGCAGCTCTACTACCGTGAACACTGAAGCTTTCTTT.

The chain has TRBV30 and TRBJ2-2; 7 nucleotides line up with TRBD1. CDR3 size: 15 residues. Per the germline V gene, CDR1 is GTSNPN and CDR2 is SVGIG (reference sequence). Trimming took 4 bases from V and 0 from J; bases not matched to a gene: 5. The CDR3 reads CAWNTGTANTGELFF. CDR3 DNA sequence: TGTGCCTGGAACACCGGGACAGCGAACACCGGGGAGCTGTTTTTT.

A remark on this clone: An end of the junction does not agree with germline; a read error may underlie this. The chain joins TRBV7-7 to TRBJ2-7, with 7 bases identical to TRBD1. The CDR3 runs to 14 residues. From germline, CDR1 is SSHAT and CDR2 FNYEAQ (reference sequence). The CDR3 is CASSPDRFAYEQYF. CDR3 coding DNA: TGTGCTAGCAGCCCGGACAGGTTTGCCTACGAGCAGTACTTC.

For the CDR3, the DNA is TGTGCCAGCTCAAACAGGGAGATGGGCCAAGAGACCCAGTACTTC. It yields the protein CASSNREMGQETQYF. The chain couples TRBV18 to TRBJ2-5; a possible D gene is TRBD1 (6 bases). Per germline, CDR1 KGHSH and CDR2 LQKENI. The CDR3 sequence is 15 residues long. V lost 5 bases, J lost 1 base, and 14 bases lay in between. Combining the CDR3 with reference TRBV18 and TRBJ2-5 gives the whole variable domain NAGVMQNPRHLVRRRGQEARLRCSPMKGHSHVYWYRQLPEEGLKFMVYLQKENIIDESGMPKERFSAEFPKEGPSILRIQQVVRGDSAAYFCASSNREMGQETQYFGPGTRLLVL.

For this clone: The sample carries other DNA sequences with the same CDR3. The gene calls are TRBV14 and TRBJ2-7; the D is unclear. Germline CDR1 and CDR2: SGHDN and FVKESK. This CDR3 region has 12 residues. Trimming left V 2 bases short and J 3 bases short, with 5 bases between. CDR3 DNA: TGTGCCAGCAGCCAAAACAGCTACGAGCAGTACTTC. Translated, it gives CASSQNSYEQYF.

The chain links TRBV9 to TRBJ2-3; D not certain. V lost 0 bases to trimming and J lost 3 bases, with 11 bases between them. Germline V CDR1 and CDR2: SGDLS, YYNGEE. The CDR3 totals 15 residues. The CDR3 nucleotides read TGTGCCAGCAGCGTAGCACATACAAATACAGATACGCAGTATTTT. Translated: CASSVAHTNTDTQYF.

This chain links TRBV9 with TRBJ1-5; 7 bases match TRBD1. Per the germline V gene, CDR1 is SGDLS and CDR2 is YYNGEE. CDR3 length: 15 residues. V lost 3 bases, J lost 4 bases, and 7 bases stayed unmatched. DNA for the CDR3: TGTGCCAGCAGCGCCCGGGACAGCCTAAATCAGCCCCAGCATTTT. Translated, it gives CASSARDSLNQPQHF.

The rearrangement uses TRBV11-2 and TRBJ2-1; possible D gene TRBD1, 6 bases. Trimming pared 1 base from V and 4 bases from J, leaving 11 bases between. The germline V gene has CDR1 SGHAT and CDR2 FQNNGV. The CDR3 length is 15 residues. The CDR3 loop reads CASSLVGTTYNEQFF. Written as DNA, the CDR3 is TGTGCCAGCAGCTTAGTGGGGACAACGTACAATGAGCAGTTCTTC. Combining the CDR3 with reference TRBV11-2 and TRBJ2-1 gives the whole variable domain EAGVAQSPRYKIIEKRQSVAFWCNPISGHATLYWYQQILGQGPKLLIQFQNNGVVDDSQLPKDRFSAERLKGVDSTLKIQPAKLEDSAVYLCASSLVGTTYNEQFFGPGTRLTVL.

The chain recombines TRBV6-5 with TRBJ1-1; no clear D gene. Trimming shortened V by 5 bases and J by 4 bases, and 11 bases separated the two germline ends. Germline V gene lookup returns CDR1 MNHEY and CDR2 SVGAGI. The CDR3 is 13 residues long. The CDR3 DNA is TGTGCCAGCAGTCGTAGAGATAGCACTGAAGCTTTCTTT. Residues: CASSRRDSTEAFF.

The J gene is TRBJ2-2, the V gene TRBV19; TRBD1 matches 7 bases. The CDR3 totals 16 residues. Germline values: CDR1 LNHDA, CDR2 SQIVND (reference sequence). The trim removed 10 bases at V and 6 bases at J, leaving 17 bases unmatched. CDR3 nucleotide sequence: TGTGCCACCATCAACAGGGGAGACTTGAGGGCCGGGGAGCTGTTTTTT. It yields the protein CATINRGDLRAGELFF. Full variable domain (outside the CDR3, taken from reference TRBV19 and TRBJ2-2): DGGITQSPKYLFRKEGQNVTLSCEQNLNHDAMYWYRQDPGQGLRLIYYSQIVNDFQKGDIAEGYSVSREKKESFPLTVTSAQKNPTAFYLCATINRGDLRAGELFFGEGSRLTVL.

The chain links TRBV6-5 to TRBJ2-2; no clear D. The CDR3 has 13 residues. In germline, CDR1 is MNHEY, CDR2 SVGAGI. V was trimmed by 10 bases and J by 4 bases, leaving 13 bases between them. Here the CDR3 reads CAIATRGTGELFF. The CDR3 region has the DNA TGTGCCATCGCGACCCGAGGCACCGGGGAGCTGTTTTTT.

The rearrangement links TRBV2 to TRBJ2-3; 14 bases are shared with TRBD2. This CDR3 spans 15 amino acids. The V segment lost 8 bases and the J segment 6 bases; nucleotides outside the gene matches: 7. The V gene's germline CDR1 is SNHLY and CDR2 FYNNEI. The CDR3 protein is CASGGLAGVTDTQYF. In DNA, the CDR3 is TGTGCCAGCGGGGGACTAGCGGGAGTAACGGATACGCAGTATTTT.

The rearrangement links TRBV5-1 to TRBJ2-5; the D gene is possibly TRBD2 (5 bases). Germline CDR1 reads SGHRS; CDR2 reads YFSETQ. With 1 base removed from V and 4 bases from J, the gap between germline ends came to 11 bases. The CDR3 is made up of 14 amino acids. The CDR3 sequence: CASSLSGGGETQYF. As DNA, the CDR3 is TGCGCCAGCAGCTTGTCTGGAGGCGGAGAGACCCAGTACTTC. Filled out from reference TRBV5-1 and TRBJ2-5, the complete variable domain reads KAGVTQTPRYLIKTRGQQVTLSCSPISGHRSVSWYQQTPGQGLQFLFEYFSETQRNKGNFPGRFSGRQFSNSRSEMNVSTLELGDSALYLCASSLSGGGETQYFGPGTRLLVL.

The chain links TRBV4-1 to TRBJ1-2; no definite D call. Germline V lookup: CDR1 MGHRA, CDR2 YSYEKL. V was shortened by 0 bases and J by 7 bases, with 18 bases between the two germline ends. The CDR3 sequence is 16 residues long. CDR3 amino acids: CASSQDIVGAEGGYTF. In DNA form, the CDR3 reads TGCGCCAGCAGCCAAGATATTGTGGGTGCGGAGGGTGGCTACACCTTC.

This chain joins TRBV3-1 (or the pseudogene TRBV3-2) and TRBJ2-7, with a weak D call TRBD2 (5 bases). The length of the CDR3 is 17 residues. Trimming cost V 0 bases and J 4 bases, with 19 bases left between them. The V gene's germline CDR1 is LGHDT and CDR2 YNNKEL (reference sequence). Written as DNA, the CDR3 is TGTGCCAGCAGCCAAGATGCCCATTGGCGGAGGAAGTACGAGCAGTACTTC. Its translation is CASSQDAHWRRKYEQYF.

This clone has a handful of counts. The chain recombines TRBV30 with TRBJ1-4; 8 positions agree with TRBD1. This CDR3 contains 15 residues. Unmatched junction bases numbered 11, after V lost 4 bases and J lost 7 bases. In germline, CDR1 is GTSNPN, CDR2 SVGIG (reference sequence). In DNA, the CDR3 is TGTGCCTGGATAAGGTTCGGGACAGGTAGTGAAAAACTGTTTTTT. Translation: CAWIRFGTGSEKLFF.

In regard to this clone: An end of the junction does not agree with germline; a read error may underlie this. CDR3 loop: CASSLRAGDYNEQFF. As DNA, the CDR3 is TGTGCTAGCAGCTTGAGAGCGGGAGATTACAATGAGCAGTTCTTC. The chain carries TRBV7-7 and TRBJ2-1, with 8 nucleotides matching TRBD2. This CDR3 is 15 amino acids long. Germline lookup yields CDR1 SSHAT and CDR2 FNYEAQ (reference sequence).

This chain links TRBV7-9 with TRBJ1-1, with D unresolved. CDR3 size: 12 residues. Trimming stripped 3 bases from V and 7 bases from J, with 9 bases between. The germline V gene encodes CDR1 SEHNR and CDR2 FQNEAQ (reference sequence). Here the CDR3 DNA reads TGTGCCAGCAGCTTGAAAAGCGGTGAAGCTTTCTTT. Translating gives CASSLKSGEAFF. Full variable domain (outside the CDR3, taken from reference TRBV7-9 and TRBJ1-1): DTGVSQNPRHKITKRGQNVTFRCDPISEHNRLYWYRQTLGQGPEFLTYFQNEAQLEKSRLLSDRFSAERPKGSFSTLEIQRTEQGDSAMYLCASSLKSGEAFFGQGTRLTVV.

The chain combines TRBV5-5 with TRBJ2-1, with 10 nucleotides matching TRBD2. The CDR3 contains 15 residues. Germline V gene lookup returns CDR1 SGHKS and CDR2 YYEKEE (reference sequence). Trimming removed 2 bases from V and 7 bases from J; junction bases left unmatched: 6. The CDR3 DNA is TGTGCCAGCAGCTTTTCACTAGCGGGAAGGAATGAGCAGTTCTTC. Translated: CASSFSLAGRNEQFF.